These 24 T cell receptor beta chains originate from one sample sequenced in a study of blood T cell repertoires in COVID-19. Generated by immunoSEQ multiplex PCR, the TCRdb table keeps only in-frame clones and is missing some. The sample yields over 300,000 clones, 70% to 90% seen once. The sample consisted of PBMCs or T cells enriched from blood (not recorded which). These receptors were collected from a man aged 25-45 years who had recovered from COVID-19.

The chain recombines TRBV4-1 with TRBJ2-7; TRBD2 aligns across 8 bases. Germline CDR1 reads MGHRA; CDR2 reads YSYEKL. V lost 4 bases, J lost 1 base, and 9 bases stayed unmatched. The CDR3 contains 16 residues. The CDR3, as DNA: TGCGCCAGCAGCCGCCGGACGACTAGCGTATCCTACGAGCAGTACTTC. It encodes CASSRRTTSVSYEQYF.

The chain employs TRBV30 and TRBJ1-1; D might be TRBD1 (5 bases). Per the germline V gene, CDR1 is GTSNPN and CDR2 is SVGIG (reference sequence). CDR3 size: 13 residues. Trimming took 0 bases from V and 4 from J, leaving 9 bases between them. The CDR3 bases are TGTGCCTGGAGTGTAGGGGCGGCCACTGAAGCTTTCTTT. Translation: CAWSVGAATEAFF.

The chain is built from TRBV14 and TRBJ1-2; D gene uncertain. V was clipped by 0 bases and J by 8 bases, with 19 bases between them. The CDR3 length is 16 residues. Germline assignment: CDR1 SGHDN and CDR2 FVKESK. The CDR3 protein is CASSQEFGGPRGGYTF. CDR3 in DNA: TGTGCCAGCAGCCAAGAATTCGGTGGCCCCCGCGGAGGCTACACCTTC.

The chain is built from TRBV20-1 and TRBJ1-4; 9 nucleotides line up with TRBD1. This CDR3 contains 13 residues. Trimming took 3 bases from V and 10 from J; bases not matched to a gene: 6. Germline assignment: CDR1 DFQATT and CDR2 SNEGSKA (reference sequence). As DNA, the CDR3 is TGCAGTGCTAGTCGACAGGGGGGGGGAAAACTGTTTTTT. Protein product: CSASRQGGGKLFF.

The V gene is TRBV19, the J gene TRBJ2-2; 7 bases are shared with TRBD2. CDR3 length: 14 residues. With 1 base clipped from V and 6 bases from J, the junction kept 2 bases outside the gene matches. CDR1 and CDR2 (germline): LNHDA, SQIVND (reference sequence). The CDR3 coding sequence is TGTGCCAGTAGTATAGGTGGGGGGGCCGGGGAGCTGTTTTTT. This encodes CASSIGGGAGELFF.

The chain is built from TRBV19 and TRBJ1-2; TRBD1 aligns across 12 bases. Germline trimming cut 6 bases from V and 5 bases from J; bases unmatched to any gene: 7. Germline V gives CDR1 LNHDA, CDR2 SQIVND (reference sequence). The length of the CDR3 is 15 residues. The CDR3 is CASRRGQGAAYGYTF. The DNA of the CDR3 is TGTGCCAGTAGACGGGGACAGGGGGCCGCATATGGCTACACCTTC.

The chain carries TRBV4-1 and TRBJ2-1; 10 positions agree with TRBD2. Germline V gene lookup returns CDR1 MGHRA and CDR2 YSYEKL. V dropped 4 bases and J dropped 10; count of bases not matched to a gene: 13. The CDR3 loop spans 16 amino acids. The CDR3 reads CASSRTFPSGGGEQFF. The DNA of the CDR3 is TGCGCCAGCAGCCGGACATTTCCTAGCGGGGGAGGGGAGCAGTTCTTC.

This chain links TRBV7-9 with TRBJ2-7, with D possibly being TRBD1 (7 bases). In germline, CDR1 is SEHNR, CDR2 FQNEAQ (reference sequence). The length of the CDR3 is 14 residues. Deletions cut 3 bases from V and 0 bases from J, with 9 bases between. CDR3 sequence (DNA): TGTGCCAGCAGCTTGCAGGGGGGCTCCTACGAGCAGTACTTC. Translation gives CASSLQGGSYEQYF.

The rearrangement links TRBV5-4 to TRBJ2-1; 10 nucleotides match TRBD1. The CDR3 runs to 16 residues. Trimming cost V 0 bases and J 6 bases; bases outside gene matches: 6. Per the germline V gene, CDR1 is SGHNT and CDR2 is YYREEE (reference sequence). CDR3 region: CASSLDIWDRGNEQFF. In DNA, the CDR3 is TGTGCCAGCAGCTTGGATATCTGGGACAGGGGCAATGAGCAGTTCTTC.

The V and J genes are TRBV9 and TRBJ1-6; D uncertain. Germline CDR1 is SGDLS and CDR2 is YYNGEE. Trimming cost V 3 bases and J 5 bases, with 9 bases left between them. This CDR3 region has 14 residues. The CDR3 DNA sequence: TGTGCCAGCAGCGGCAGCCGGGATAATTCACCCCTCCACTTT. It encodes CASSGSRDNSPLHF. Supplemented by reference TRBV9 and TRBJ1-6, the full variable domain reads DSGVTQTPKHLITATGQRVTLRCSPRSGDLSVYWYQQSLDQGLQFLIQYYNGEERAKGNILERFSAQQFPDLHSELNLSSLELGDSALYFCASSGSRDNSPLHFGNGTRLTVT.

This rearrangement joins TRBV12-3 or TRBV12-4 to TRBJ1-1; no firm D call. The CDR3 length is 12 residues. Trimming left V 5 bases short and J 2 bases short, with 6 bases between. CDR3 in DNA: TGTGCCAGCAGTGGAGAAAACACTGAAGCTTTCTTT. Its translation is CASSGENTEAFF.

This sequence joins TRBV27 and TRBJ2-2; no clear D gene. Per the germline V gene, CDR1 is MNHEY and CDR2 is SMNVEV (reference sequence). The CDR3 is 14 amino acids. V lost 2 bases and J 1 base, leaving 5 bases between the germline ends. CDR3 bases: TGTGCCAGCAGTTTAAATCGGAACACCGGGGAGCTGTTTTTT. Protein product: CASSLNRNTGELFF.

A single count supports this clone. J is TRBJ2-5 and V is TRBV3-1 (or the pseudogene TRBV3-2); TRBD1 matches at 7 bases. With 3 bases clipped from V and 0 bases from J, the junction kept 22 bases outside the gene matches. This CDR3 is 21 amino acids long. CDR1 LGHDT and CDR2 YNNKEL come from the germline V gene (reference sequence). CDR3 DNA: TGTGCCAGCAGCCATTCGGTCGGGAATGTTAAGAGACAGGGCCACCAAGAGACCCAGTACTTC. This translates into CASSHSVGNVKRQGHQETQYF.

This chain uses TRBV11-3 with TRBJ2-3; 8 bases are a match to TRBD2. Germline V lookup: CDR1 SGHNT, CDR2 YENEEA. J gave up 2 bases and V 1 base, and 2 bases lay outside the gene matches. This CDR3 is built from 15 residues. The CDR3 DNA reads as TGTGCCAGCAGCTTAGGCGGGGGGCCCACAGATACGCAGTATTTT. Amino acid sequence: CASSLGGGPTDTQYF.

This clone is a singleton in its sample. The chain uses TRBV6-5 and TRBJ1-5, with 8 bases lining up with TRBD1. This CDR3 contains 13 residues. The V gene's germline CDR1 is MNHEY and CDR2 SVGAGI. Trimming removed 6 bases from V and 6 bases from J; junction bases left unmatched: 4. CDR3 sequence: CASRTDRGQPQHF. The CDR3 DNA sequence: TGTGCCAGCAGAACCGACAGGGGTCAGCCCCAGCATTTT.

J is TRBJ2-7 and V is TRBV29-1; TRBD2 matches 7 bases. The CDR3 has 11 amino acids. The V gene's germline CDR1 is SQVTM and CDR2 ANQGSEA. The J segment lost 5 bases and the V segment lost 7 bases, leaving 5 bases of the junction unmatched. The CDR3 sequence: CSAEGGDEQYF. CDR3 nucleotide sequence: TGCAGCGCCGAGGGAGGGGACGAGCAGTACTTC.

This chain links TRBV18 with TRBJ1-2; D not certain. There are 15 residues in the CDR3. With 1 base removed from V and 1 base from J, the gap between germline ends came to 10 bases. Germline V gene data show CDR1 as KGHSH and CDR2 as LQKENI. In DNA form, the CDR3 reads TGTGCCAGCTCACCACGACAATCGGATAACTATGGCTACACCTTC. It translates to CASSPRQSDNYGYTF.

This chain joins TRBV11-2 and TRBJ1-1, with 8 nucleotides matching TRBD1. V shed 3 bases and J 0 bases; nucleotides not matched to a gene: 12. The CDR3 has 18 residues. CDR1 and CDR2 from the germline V gene are SGHAT and FQNNGV. The CDR3 sequence: CASSFPTGDDIMNTEAFF. The CDR3 DNA reads as TGTGCCAGCAGCTTCCCGACAGGGGATGACATAATGAACACTGAAGCTTTCTTT.

The chain joins TRBV9 to TRBJ2-5; TRBD2 matches at 12 bases. Germline assignment: CDR1 SGDLS and CDR2 YYNGEE. The V segment lost 3 bases and the J segment 1 base; nucleotides outside the gene matches: 4. The CDR3 loop spans 16 amino acids. The CDR3 nucleotides read TGTGCCAGCAGCGGGCGGACTAGCGGGGCCCAAGAGACCCAGTACTTC. It is translated as CASSGRTSGAQETQYF.

V is TRBV27 and J is TRBJ1-2; D unclear. CDR3 length: 13 amino acids. Germline-derived CDR1 and CDR2 are MNHEY and SMNVEV (reference sequence). The germline V and J ends were trimmed by 2 bases and 7 bases, with 11 bases remaining between them. The CDR3 spells CASSLKGSGGYTF. CDR3 sequence (DNA): TGTGCCAGCAGTTTAAAGGGTAGCGGTGGCTACACCTTC.

The genes are TRBV5-5 and TRBJ1-2; 9 bases fit TRBD1. The CDR3 runs to 13 residues. V shed 5 bases, J shed 4 bases, and the junction held 3 bases outside the gene matches. Germline CDR1 is SGHKS and CDR2 is YYEKEE (reference sequence). The CDR3 DNA follows: TGTGCCAGCAGTCTGGACAGGGGCTATGGCTACACCTTC. It codes for CASSLDRGYGYTF.

This clone is a singleton in its sample. The chain employs TRBV6-2 or TRBV6-3 and TRBJ1-6; D perhaps matches TRBD1 (5 bases). Between the trimmed V and J ends, which lost 5 bases and 9 bases, there was a span of 14 bases. CDR3 length equals 14 residues. CDR1 is MNHEY and CDR2 is SVGEGT in the germline V gene. CDR3 DNA sequence: TGTGCCAGCAGTCCGGGGGGGAGGCCTTCACCCCTCCACTTT. Translation gives CASSPGGRPSPLHF.

The gene calls are TRBV5-1 and TRBJ1-1; D is uncertain. The CDR3 sequence is 16 residues long. The ends were cut back, 0 bases at V and 1 base at J, with 13 bases in the middle. Germline loops: CDR1 SGHRS, CDR2 YFSETQ. Here the CDR3 reads CASSLEVAPKNTEAFF. The CDR3, as DNA: TGCGCCAGCAGCTTGGAAGTCGCGCCGAAGAACACTGAAGCTTTCTTT.

CDR3 DNA sequence: TGTGCCAGCAGCATACAGGCCCACTCTGGAAACACCATATATTTT. Translated: CASSIQAHSGNTIYF. The V and J genes are TRBV11-2 and TRBJ1-3, with a possible D match to TRBD1 (5 bases). With 5 bases removed from V and 0 bases from J, the gap between germline ends came to 11 bases. The CDR3 spans 15 residues. CDR1 is SGHAT, CDR2 FQNNGV, per germline.